This paragraph covers one T cell receptor beta chain sequence. The data were taken from a study of cytomegalovirus exposure and HLA in healthy donors. Study details: Earlier sequencing of approximately 200 million T cells yielded roughly 120 million unique TCR beta sequences.

Primers for the PCR totalled 60 Vbeta and 13 Jbeta. The data were produced by immunoSEQ multiplex PCR, yet TCRdb's version contains in-frame clones alone and is incomplete. The data show around 98,000 clones, roughly 79% seen once. Germline V gene data show CDR1 as DFQATT and CDR2 as SNEGSKA (reference sequence). The V and J ends lost 3 bases and 7 bases respectively, with 6 bases between them. The CDR3 is made up of 10 amino acids. V usage is TRBV20-1 and J usage is TRBJ1-1; D gene ambiguous. The receptor comes from a woman in her 40s in good health and CMV-seronegative. The sample taken for sequencing was PBMCs. The CDR3 reads CSASHVEAFF. The CDR3 DNA sequence: TGCAGTGCTAGTCATGTTGAAGCTTTCTTT.